These 27 T cell receptor beta chains share one sample of origin, sequenced in a study of cytomegalovirus exposure and HLA in healthy donors. Amplification used 60 Vbeta primers and 13 Jbeta primers. The table came from immunoSEQ multiplex PCR; TCRdb's copy has only in-frame clones and leaves some out. The sample has some 90,000 clones; 69% are singletons. Specimen: PBMCs. These receptors originate from a man aged 50-59 years in good health and CMV-seronegative.

The J gene is TRBJ1-2, the V gene TRBV5-1, with unresolved D. V lost 0 bases and J lost 7, with 13 bases in between. CDR3 length: 14 amino acids. Per the germline V gene, CDR1 is SGHRS and CDR2 is YFSETQ. The CDR3 DNA is TGCGCCAGCAGCTTGGGAGTCGTCTCGGGTGGCTACACCTTC. It specifies CASSLGVVSGGYTF.

V gene TRBV5-6 combines with J gene TRBJ2-3, with no clear D. This CDR3 is 13 amino acids long. Germline V gene lookup returns CDR1 SGHDT and CDR2 YYEEEE. Trimming took off 0 bases at V and 9 bases at J, with 11 bases between the two ends. DNA for the CDR3: TGTGCCAGCAGCTTGGATCCTAAGGAGACGCAGTATTTT. Amino acid sequence: CASSLDPKETQYF.

V gene TRBV5-8 combines with J gene TRBJ1-2; TRBD1 matches at 8 bases. The length of the CDR3 is 14 residues. The V gene end was trimmed by 0 bases and the J gene end by 6 bases; junction bases not matched to a gene: 4. CDR1 SGHTS and CDR2 YDEGEE come from the germline V gene. CDR3 residues: CASSLAGTGNGYTF. Here the CDR3 DNA reads TGTGCCAGCAGCTTGGCCGGGACAGGAAATGGCTACACCTTC.

This clone has only a few counts. The rearrangement links TRBV13 to TRBJ1-3; TRBD1 might be the D (5 bases). There are 16 residues in the CDR3. Germline V gene sequence: CDR1 PRHDT, CDR2 FYEKMQ (reference sequence). Trimming pared 5 bases from V and 0 bases from J, leaving 14 bases between. The CDR3 spells CASSPGVGDSGNTIYF. The CDR3 nucleotides read TGTGCCAGCAGCCCGGGAGTAGGGGACTCTGGAAACACCATATATTTT.

The chain links TRBV7-9 to TRBJ2-1, with TRBD2 identical over 8 bases. The junction had 10 bases not matched to a gene; V was cut back by 5 bases and J by 7 bases. From germline, CDR1 is SEHNR and CDR2 FQNEAQ (reference sequence). The length of the CDR3 is 15 residues. The CDR3 coding sequence is TGTGCCAGCAGCCCCCGGGAGGGTGTCGTAAATGAGCAGTTCTTC. It specifies CASSPREGVVNEQFF. The full variable domain, rest sourced from reference TRBV7-9 and TRBJ2-1, is DTGVSQNPRHKITKRGQNVTFRCDPISEHNRLYWYRQTLGQGPEFLTYFQNEAQLEKSRLLSDRFSAERPKGSFSTLEIQRTEQGDSAMYLCASSPREGVVNEQFFGPGTRLTVL.

This rearrangement joins TRBV18 to TRBJ2-7, with 10 bases that match TRBD1. V was clipped by 3 bases and J by 0 bases; unmatched bases: 2. CDR1 and CDR2 from the germline V gene are KGHSH and LQKENI. The CDR3 sequence is 15 residues long. The CDR3 DNA follows: TGTGCCAGCTCACCGGGACAGGGGCCCTCCTACGAGCAGTACGTC. Translation gives CASSPGQGPSYEQYV.

V gene TRBV5-6 combines with J gene TRBJ2-3; 10 bases map to TRBD2. CDR3 length: 16 amino acids. After removal of 3 bases from V and 4 bases from J, the junction contained 8 bases not matched to a gene. From germline, CDR1 is SGHDT and CDR2 YYEEEE. The CDR3 loop is CASSSFLLAGADTQYF. As DNA, the CDR3 is TGTGCCAGCAGCTCCTTTTTGCTAGCGGGAGCAGATACGCAGTATTTT.

The V and J genes are TRBV19 and TRBJ1-1, with no clear D. V lost 1 base and J lost 5, with 14 bases in between. This CDR3 comprises 15 residues. Germline V gene sequence: CDR1 LNHDA, CDR2 SQIVND (reference sequence). CDR3 loop: CASSIVAGSRTEAFF. For the CDR3, the DNA is TGTGCCAGTAGTATAGTTGCGGGGTCTAGAACTGAAGCTTTCTTT. The full variable domain, completed using reference TRBV19 and TRBJ1-1, is DGGITQSPKYLFRKEGQNVTLSCEQNLNHDAMYWYRQDPGQGLRLIYYSQIVNDFQKGDIAEGYSVSREKKESFPLTVTSAQKNPTAFYLCASSIVAGSRTEAFFGQGTRLTVV.

The rearrangement joins TRBV2 to TRBJ1-5; D may be TRBD1 (5 bases). V was pared by 6 bases and J by 5 bases, with 17 bases between. Germline CDR1 is SNHLY and CDR2 is FYNNEI. The CDR3 totals 15 residues. This CDR3 is CASRPEGGADQPQHF. The CDR3 coding sequence is TGTGCCAGCAGGCCCGAGGGAGGGGCCGATCAGCCCCAGCATTTT. Complete variable domain (other parts from reference TRBV2 and TRBJ1-5): EPEVTQTPSHQVTQMGQEVILRCVPISNHLYFYWYRQILGQKVEFLVSFYNNEISEKSEIFDDQFSVERPDGSNFTLKIRSTKLEDSAMYFCASRPEGGADQPQHFGDGTRLSIL.

The J gene is TRBJ2-3, the V gene TRBV15; D remains ambiguous. The CDR3 runs 14 residues. From germline, CDR1 is LNHNV and CDR2 YYDKDF (reference sequence). The V end was cut by 0 bases, the J end by 4 bases, with 8 bases between. CDR3 DNA sequence: TGTGCCACCAGCAGAGATTCAGGCGCAGATACGCAGTATTTT. It yields the protein CATSRDSGADTQYF.

This rearrangement joins TRBV19 to TRBJ1-1; no reliable D call. CDR1 and CDR2 from the germline V gene are LNHDA and SQIVND (reference sequence). V shed 9 bases and J shed 2 bases, with 13 bases lying between them. This CDR3 spans 13 amino acids. CDR3 amino acids: CASKQLVNTEAFF. The DNA of the CDR3 is TGTGCCAGCAAACAGTTGGTTAACACTGAAGCTTTCTTT.

The rearrangement joins TRBV7-6 to TRBJ2-7; 8 bases map to TRBD2. Germline V gene sequence: CDR1 SGHVS, CDR2 FNYEAQ. This CDR3 contains 13 residues. The ends lost 7 bases at V and 1 base at J; junction bases unmatched: 3. DNA for the CDR3: TGTGCCAGCACCGGGGGGGTATCCTACGAGCAGTACTTC. This gives the protein CASTGGVSYEQYF.

V gene TRBV6-6 combines with J gene TRBJ1-2; a weak D match, TRBD1 (5 bases). CDR1 is MNHNY and CDR2 is SVGAGI in the germline V gene (reference sequence). V dropped 3 bases and J dropped 1 base, with 15 bases sitting between them. The CDR3 is made up of 16 amino acids. CDR3 bases: TGTGCCAGCAGTTATCCCGCTTCCGGGGGTAACTATGGCTACACCTTC. Its translation: CASSYPASGGNYGYTF.

J is TRBJ2-3 and V is TRBV5-6; D is possibly TRBD1 (8 bases). Germline V gene data show CDR1 as SGHDT and CDR2 as YYEEEE. This CDR3 spans 15 amino acids. The V and J ends lost 4 bases and 1 base respectively, with 13 bases between them. CDR3 amino acids: CASSQQGGGTDTQYF. CDR3 in DNA: TGTGCCAGCAGCCAACAGGGGGGGGGCACAGATACGCAGTATTTT.

J is TRBJ1-1 and V is TRBV11-2; D is undetermined. V lost 0 bases, J lost 2 bases, and 13 bases lay in between. This CDR3 has 16 amino acids. The germline gives CDR1 SGHAT, CDR2 FQNNGV. CDR3 nucleotides: TGTGCCAGCAGCTTAGATCTCTGGGCGGGAAACACTGAAGCTTTCTTT. Its protein product is CASSLDLWAGNTEAFF.

This clone appeared a few times. The chain joins TRBV11-3 to TRBJ1-2, with 7 bases identical to TRBD1. J gave up 7 bases and V 5 bases, and 7 bases lay outside the gene matches. Per the germline V gene, CDR1 is SGHNT and CDR2 is YENEEA. This CDR3 has 13 residues. In DNA form, the CDR3 reads TGTGCCAGCAGCCCCCGACAGGGTTCTGGCTACACCTTC. Its protein is CASSPRQGSGYTF.

The gene calls are TRBV7-9 and TRBJ1-1; D is possibly TRBD1 (6 bases). This CDR3 has 13 residues. Looked up from germline, CDR1 is SEHNR and CDR2 is FQNEAQ (reference sequence). V shed 5 bases and J shed 4 bases, with 11 bases lying between them. Written as DNA, the CDR3 is TGTGCCAGCAGCGAACAGGGCACCACTGAAGCTTTCTTT. Its translation is CASSEQGTTEAFF.

The chain combines TRBV28 with TRBJ1-1, with D maybe TRBD1 (6 bases). Trimming removed 5 bases from V and 5 bases from J, with 12 bases in between. The germline CDR1 and CDR2 sequences are MDHEN and SYDVKM. The CDR3 length is 13 residues. The DNA for the CDR3 is TGTGCCAGCAGTCTCTCAGGGGCGACTGAAGCTTTCTTT. It yields the protein CASSLSGATEAFF.

This clone turned up a few times. V is TRBV7-3 and J is TRBJ2-2; 10 nucleotides agree with TRBD1. CDR3 length equals 18 residues. CDR1 and CDR2 from the germline V gene are SGHTA and FQGTGA. V was pared by 3 bases and J by 6 bases, with 13 bases of the junction left unmatched. CDR3 protein: CASSFMSARQGAAGELFF. The CDR3 nucleotides are TGTGCCAGCAGCTTCATGTCGGCCCGACAGGGGGCCGCCGGGGAGCTGTTTTTT. The variable domain in full, with the rest retrieved from reference TRBV7-3 and TRBJ2-2, is GAGVSQTPSNKVTEKGKYVELRCDPISGHTALYWYRQSLGQGPEFLIYFQGTGAADDSGLPNDRFFAVRPEGSVSTLKIQRTERGDSAVYLCASSFMSARQGAAGELFFGEGSRLTVL.

V usage is TRBV10-3 and J usage is TRBJ2-5; 8 bases are shared with TRBD2. Germline V lookup: CDR1 ENHRY, CDR2 SYGVKD. The V gene end was trimmed by 2 bases and the J gene end by 4 bases; junction bases not matched to a gene: 3. The CDR3 runs 14 residues. CDR3 amino acids: CAISEGLAGETQYF. CDR3 nucleotides: TGTGCCATCAGTGAGGGGCTAGCGGGAGAGACCCAGTACTTC.

CDR3 in DNA: TGTGCCAGTAGTAGGACTGCTCAAGAGACCCAGTACTTC. Translation gives CASSRTAQETQYF. The chain has TRBV19 and TRBJ2-5; D perhaps matches TRBD2 (5 bases). Germline values: CDR1 LNHDA, CDR2 SQIVND (reference sequence). CDR3 length: 13 amino acids. V was clipped by 4 bases and J by 2 bases, with 8 bases between them.

The rearrangement joins TRBV6-5 to TRBJ1-2, with D hard to call. Per germline, CDR1 MNHEY and CDR2 SVGAGI. Between the trimmed V and J ends, which lost 7 bases and 4 bases, there was a span of 16 bases. The CDR3 is made up of 14 amino acids. The CDR3 nucleotides read TGTGCCAGCACCTCTATGTGGGCGGGCTATGGCTACACCTTC. It translates to CASTSMWAGYGYTF.

The chain uses TRBV9 and TRBJ1-1; tentatively, D is TRBD1 (5 bases). Germline V gives CDR1 SGDLS, CDR2 YYNGEE. There are 14 residues in the CDR3. Trimming shortened V by 3 bases and J by 3 bases, and 12 bases separated the two germline ends. The CDR3 DNA reads TGTGCCAGCAGCGCACAGGCTAAGGACACTGAAGCTTTCTTT. This translates into CASSAQAKDTEAFF.

This chain uses TRBV7-8 with TRBJ1-1; TRBD1 aligns across 9 bases. Germline V gene sequence: CDR1 SGHVS, CDR2 FQNEAQ. V gave up 1 base and J gave up 11 bases; unmatched junction bases: 11. The CDR3 spans 15 residues. The CDR3 coding sequence is TGTGCCAGCAGCTTAGGTGTACAGGGGGCGTCTGCGGCTTTCTTT. Translating gives CASSLGVQGASAAFF.

The chain is built from TRBV2 and TRBJ2-2, with no clear D. Trimming left V 6 bases short and J 5 bases short, with 16 bases between. The CDR3 is made up of 15 amino acids. Germline assignment: CDR1 SNHLY and CDR2 FYNNEI. CDR3 sequence reads: CASREASVGTGELFF. For the CDR3, the DNA is TGTGCCAGCAGAGAGGCCAGCGTCGGGACCGGGGAGCTGTTTTTT.

This chain links TRBV5-4 with TRBJ2-7; 9 nucleotides line up with TRBD1. The V gene end was trimmed by 4 bases and the J gene end by 6 bases; junction bases not matched to a gene: 11. Per germline, CDR1 SGHNT and CDR2 YYREEE (reference sequence). This CDR3 contains 15 residues. The CDR3 bases are TGTGCCAGCAGCCCACGGACAGGGGCGGACTCCGAGCAGTACTTC. This codes for CASSPRTGADSEQYF.

The CDR3 coding sequence is TGTGCCAGCAGTCCTCGGACAGGCTTCAACTATGGCTACACCTTC. Translated: CASSPRTGFNYGYTF. The chain employs TRBV27 and TRBJ1-2; 7 bases agree with TRBD1. Germline V gives CDR1 MNHEY, CDR2 SMNVEV (reference sequence). CDR3 length: 15 residues. V shed 5 bases and J 2 bases; nucleotides not matched to a gene: 8.